One sample yielded the 32 T cell receptor beta chains listed below, sequenced in a study of T-cell reconstitution after alpha-beta-depleted transplantation in children. The library targeted TCRbeta and was prepared with unique molecular identifiers. From the PCR reads, TCRdb called clonotypes with MiXCR, one entry per CDR3 protein. This sample carries hundreds of thousands of distinct CDR3 sequences, around 13% of them seen once, and the ten largest clones take 0.79%. The sequences come from PBMCs, collected before TCRalphabeta/CD19-depleted stem cell transplant. These receptors all stem from a girl aged 2 to 10 with congenital amegakaryocytic thrombocytopenia, due to receive a stem cell transplant.

This clonotype appeared many times. This chain connects TRBV7-3 to TRBJ2-3, with 8 bases matching TRBD2. Germline V gene sequence: CDR1 SGHTA, CDR2 FQGTGA. After removal of 4 bases from V and 5 bases from J, the junction contained 8 bases not matched to a gene. The CDR3 spans 15 residues. The CDR3 sequence is CASSSPAGVGDTQYF. The CDR3 coding sequence is TGTGCCAGCAGCTCACCAGCGGGAGTAGGAGATACGCAGTATTTT. The variable domain in full, with the rest retrieved from reference TRBV7-3 and TRBJ2-3, is GAGVSQTPSNKVTEKGKYVELRCDPISGHTALYWYRQSLGQGPEFLIYFQGTGAADDSGLPNDRFFAVRPEGSVSTLKIQRTERGDSAVYLCASSSPAGVGDTQYFGPGTRLTVL.

The V gene is TRBV5-5, the J gene TRBJ2-7; D tentatively reads TRBD1 or TRBD2 (5 bases each). Germline V lookup: CDR1 SGHKS, CDR2 YYEKEE (reference sequence). The CDR3 contains 13 residues. The V and J ends lost 4 bases and 1 base respectively, with 9 bases between them. The CDR3 coding sequence is TGTGCCAGCAGCATGGGGGTATCCTACGAGCAGTACTTC. Encoded protein: CASSMGVSYEQYF.

The sample holds many counts of this clonotype. The gene calls are TRBV5-1 and TRBJ2-5; 7 nucleotides line up with TRBD1. This CDR3 has 15 residues. With V trimmed by 3 bases and J by 3 bases, 8 bases remained unmatched. CDR1 SGHRS and CDR2 YFSETQ come from the germline V gene. CDR3 coding DNA: TGCGCCAGCAGCTCGGCAGACAGGGTGGAAGAGACCCAGTACTTC. Amino acids: CASSSADRVEETQYF.

This clonotype has more than one count but fewer than ten. The chain combines TRBV27 with TRBJ2-7; possible D gene TRBD1, 5 bases. CDR3 size: 16 residues. Trimming cost V 5 bases and J 0 bases, with 17 bases left between them. CDR1 is MNHEY and CDR2 is SMNVEV in the germline V gene (reference sequence). As DNA, the CDR3 is TGTGCCAGCAGTACCGCCTTTCCCGACAGCTCCTACGAGCAGTACTTC. Residues: CASSTAFPDSSYEQYF.

The CDR3 region is CASSSGLTRQTQYF. CDR3 nucleotides: TGTGCCAGCAGCTCGGGACTAACCAGACAGACCCAGTACTTC. The chain couples TRBV7-6 to TRBJ2-5; 7 bases fit TRBD2. This CDR3 contains 14 residues. With 4 bases clipped from V and 6 bases from J, the junction kept 8 bases outside the gene matches. Germline-derived CDR1 and CDR2 are SGHVS and FNYEAQ.

This clonotype has just a few counts. The CDR3 DNA follows: TGTGCCAGCAGTTTATTAGTAGTGGGGCAGGGAGGTACCCAGTACTTC. Its protein product is CASSLLVVGQGGTQYF. This sequence joins TRBV28 and TRBJ2-5; perhaps TRBD2 as D (6 bases). This CDR3 contains 16 residues. Trimming stripped 1 base from V and 8 bases from J, with 20 bases between. The germline gives CDR1 MDHEN, CDR2 SYDVKM.

This clonotype was seen ten or more times. The V gene is TRBV20-1, the J gene TRBJ1-4; a possible D gene is TRBD1 (5 bases). Germline values: CDR1 DFQATT, CDR2 SNEGSKA (reference sequence). V gave up 7 bases and J gave up 9 bases, with 15 bases separating them. The CDR3 runs to 12 residues. The CDR3 spells CSVGTADQKLFF. The DNA for the CDR3 is TGCAGTGTAGGGACGGCGGACCAAAAACTGTTTTTT.

The chain combines TRBV7-9 with TRBJ2-4, with 8 bases matching TRBD1. The CDR3 totals 17 residues. V lost 1 base to trimming and J lost 4 bases; unmatched junction nucleotides: 9. Germline CDR1 SEHNR, CDR2 FQNEAQ (reference sequence). The CDR3 DNA follows: TGTGCCAGCAGCTTAGTTGGACAGGGACGCCCTAAAAACATTCAGTACTTC. Translating gives CASSLVGQGRPKNIQYF.

V usage is TRBV12-3 or TRBV12-4 and J usage is TRBJ1-5, with 9 bases that match TRBD1. With 5 bases clipped from V and 10 bases from J, the junction kept 12 bases outside the gene matches. CDR3 size: 15 residues. Here the CDR3 reads CASSITWGQGFPQHF. The CDR3 DNA reads TGTGCCAGCAGTATCACATGGGGACAGGGCTTCCCCCAGCATTTT.

This clonotype was detected a few times. This sequence joins TRBV7-2 and TRBJ2-3, with 8 bases aligning to TRBD2. The CDR3 is made up of 15 amino acids. CDR1 is SGHTA and CDR2 is FQGNSA in the germline V gene. With 5 bases clipped from V and 4 bases from J, the junction kept 8 bases outside the gene matches. CDR3 region: CASSNYAGGPDTQYF. CDR3 bases: TGTGCCAGCAGCAACTACGCGGGAGGTCCAGATACGCAGTATTTT.

The V call is TRBV7-8, the J call TRBJ2-1; tentatively, D is TRBD2 (6 bases). CDR1 and CDR2 (germline): SGHVS, FQNEAQ. Trimming took off 5 bases at V and 1 base at J, with 15 bases between the two ends. The CDR3 spans 16 residues. The CDR3 reads CASSGRPGLSYNEQFF. The CDR3 nucleotides read TGTGCCAGCAGCGGGAGGCCGGGACTTTCCTACAATGAGCAGTTCTTC.

The chain joins TRBV4-2 to TRBJ1-4, with 9 nucleotides matching TRBD1. Germline-derived CDR1 and CDR2 are LGHNA and YNFKEQ. V lost 2 bases to trimming and J lost 5 bases; unmatched junction nucleotides: 6. The CDR3 totals 16 residues. The chain's CDR3 is CASSQKTGGMNEKLFF. The CDR3 nucleotides are TGTGCCAGCAGCCAAAAGACAGGGGGGATGAATGAAAAACTGTTTTTT.

This clonotype was counted between two and nine times. The chain uses TRBV15 and TRBJ1-3; 8 nucleotides line up with TRBD1. V was clipped by 0 bases and J by 2 bases; unmatched bases: 6. This CDR3 spans 17 amino acids. CDR1 LNHNV and CDR2 YYDKDF come from the germline V gene (reference sequence). CDR3 coding DNA: TGTGCCACCAGCAGAGATATGACAGGGGACCCTGGAAACACCATATATTTT. As protein: CATSRDMTGDPGNTIYF.

At least ten counts were recorded for this clonotype. This chain joins TRBV7-9 and TRBJ2-2; D is unresolved. The CDR3 is made up of 14 amino acids. Trimming pared 3 bases from V and 3 bases from J, leaving 8 bases between. The germline gives CDR1 SEHNR, CDR2 FQNEAQ (reference sequence). The CDR3 DNA is TGTGCCAGCAGCTTCTGGGCAGACACCGGGGAGCTGTTTTTT. The encoded protein is CASSFWADTGELFF.

This clonotype was observed at least ten times. The chain couples TRBV20-1 to TRBJ2-3; unclear D gene. Trimming took 8 bases from V and 2 from J, leaving 14 bases between them. The CDR3 totals 13 residues. CDR1 and CDR2 from the germline V gene are DFQATT and SNEGSKA (reference sequence). CDR3 loop: CSPSDESTDTQYF. CDR3 nucleotides: TGCAGTCCCTCGGACGAGTCCACAGATACGCAGTATTTT.

In this sample, this clonotype turned up many times. The gene calls are TRBV12-3 or TRBV12-4 and TRBJ2-3; the D gene is possibly TRBD1 (5 bases). The ends were cut back, 5 bases at V and 2 bases at J, with 11 bases in the middle. CDR3 length: 14 residues. The CDR3 spells CASSPSDNTDTQYF. CDR3 in DNA: TGTGCCAGCAGTCCATCGGACAACACAGATACGCAGTATTTT.

This clonotype was picked up many times. Written as DNA, the CDR3 is TGCGCCAGCAGCTTGCTTGGAGGGCCATTGGATGAGCAGTTCTTC. Translated: CASSLLGGPLDEQFF. The chain recombines TRBV5-1 with TRBJ2-1; possible D gene TRBD2, 6 bases. The CDR3 runs 15 residues. Trimming stripped 1 base from V and 8 bases from J, with 16 bases between. Germline CDR1 and CDR2: SGHRS and YFSETQ.

This clonotype was found many times. This chain links TRBV5-1 with TRBJ2-7; D unresolved. There are 12 residues in the CDR3. Per the germline V gene, CDR1 is SGHRS and CDR2 is YFSETQ. Trimming removed 7 bases from V and 4 bases from J, with 12 bases in between. CDR3 bases: TGCGCCAGCGGAAAGGGTCCGTACGAGCAGTACTTC. Its translation: CASGKGPYEQYF.

This clonotype occurred a few times. V and J are TRBV7-3 and TRBJ2-1; 7 bases align to TRBD1. Germline CDR1 reads SGHTA; CDR2 reads FQGTGA. CDR3 size: 16 residues. Unmatched junction bases numbered 6, after V lost 4 bases and J lost 0 bases. In nucleotides, the CDR3 is TGTGCCAGCAGCTCCGAGACAGGGAGCTCCTACAATGAGCAGTTCTTC. Protein sequence: CASSSETGSSYNEQFF.

At least ten counts were recorded for this clonotype. This chain links TRBV28 with TRBJ2-1, with D possibly called TRBD1 or TRBD2 (5 bases each). Germline V lookup: CDR1 MDHEN, CDR2 SYDVKM. This CDR3 has 14 residues. Deletions cut 6 bases from V and 1 base from J, with 10 bases between. The CDR3 loop is CASRGPGSYNEQFF. CDR3 DNA: TGTGCCAGCAGGGGACCGGGGTCCTACAATGAGCAGTTCTTC.

The chain uses TRBV30 and TRBJ1-2; D ambiguous. The CDR3 contains 11 residues. From germline, CDR1 is GTSNPN and CDR2 SVGIG (reference sequence). V was shortened by 2 bases and J by 8 bases, with 9 bases between the two germline ends. The CDR3 nucleotides are TGTGCCTGGAGTCCTTACCTGGGCTACACCTTC. Translating it yields CAWSPYLGYTF.

This clonotype was found a few times. This sequence joins TRBV27 and TRBJ2-5, with D tentatively TRBD2 (5 bases). Germline V gene sequence: CDR1 MNHEY, CDR2 SMNVEV (reference sequence). This CDR3 has 14 amino acids. Trimming cost V 6 bases and J 7 bases, with 18 bases left between them. CDR3 sequence reads: CASRPTSDPGTQYF. CDR3 sequence (DNA): TGTGCCAGCAGACCCACTAGTGACCCGGGGACCCAGTACTTC.

A few counts support this clonotype. The chain joins TRBV7-8 to TRBJ1-2; 7 bases are shared with TRBD1. This CDR3 has 15 residues. V lost 3 bases and J lost 2; bases outside the gene matches: 6. The V gene's germline CDR1 is SGHVS and CDR2 FQNEAQ. The DNA of the CDR3 is TGTGCCAGCAGCTTGCGGACAGGCATAAACTATGGCTACACCTTC. This translates into CASSLRTGINYGYTF.

In its sample, this clonotype was seen many times. The chain has TRBV5-5 and TRBJ2-7, with unresolved D. This CDR3 comprises 14 residues. The germline V and J ends were trimmed by 0 bases and 0 bases, with 7 bases remaining between them. The V gene's germline CDR1 is SGHKS and CDR2 YYEKEE (reference sequence). In DNA, the CDR3 is TGTGCCAGCAGCTTGGGGTGGAGCTCCTACGAGCAGTACTTC. This gives the protein CASSLGWSSYEQYF.

The chain combines TRBV19 with TRBJ1-1; D is ambiguous. The germline CDR1 and CDR2 sequences are LNHDA and SQIVND (reference sequence). Trimming took off 3 bases at V and 0 bases at J, with 14 bases between the two ends. There are 16 residues in the CDR3. The CDR3 bases are TGTGCCAGTAGTATTCGGCCCGGAAGCATGAACACTGAAGCTTTCTTT. It specifies CASSIRPGSMNTEAFF.

This chain connects TRBV5-1 to TRBJ2-1, with 7 bases that match TRBD2. Germline V gene sequence: CDR1 SGHRS, CDR2 YFSETQ. The V segment lost 1 base and the J segment 8 bases; nucleotides outside the gene matches: 9. This CDR3 spans 15 amino acids. CDR3 DNA: TGCGCCAGCAGCTTGTCTCGGGGGGATTGGGATGAGCAGTTCTTC. It encodes CASSLSRGDWDEQFF.

The chain combines TRBV4-2 with TRBJ2-1; 7 positions match TRBD2. This CDR3 is 14 amino acids long. CDR1 is LGHNA and CDR2 is YNFKEQ in the germline V gene. J was trimmed by 8 bases and V by 3 bases; bases with no gene match: 7. The CDR3 loop is CASSQGGSTDEQFF. DNA of the CDR3: TGTGCCAGCAGCCAGGGGGGGTCAACAGATGAGCAGTTCTTC.

This clonotype was picked up many times. The chain joins TRBV5-1 to TRBJ2-5; D gene uncertain. V was shortened by 0 bases and J by 5 bases, with 8 bases between the two germline ends. The CDR3 extends over 13 amino acids. Germline V gives CDR1 SGHRS, CDR2 YFSETQ. The CDR3 bases are TGCGCCAGCAGCTTGGAGGGTATGGAGACCCAGTACTTC. It yields the protein CASSLEGMETQYF.

The chain links TRBV20-1 to TRBJ2-1; 8 bases fit TRBD1. CDR1 is DFQATT, CDR2 SNEGSKA, per germline (reference sequence). Germline trimming cut 3 bases from V and 3 bases from J; bases unmatched to any gene: 4. The CDR3 sequence is 14 residues long. CDR3 nucleotide sequence: TGCAGTGCTAGGAAGGACAGGGACTACAATGAGCAGTTCTTC. It yields the protein CSARKDRDYNEQFF.

This clonotype was counted at least ten times. V and J are TRBV10-3 and TRBJ1-5; D uncertain. The CDR3 is 15 residues long. V was clipped by 0 bases and J by 2 bases, with 8 bases between them. Germline V gives CDR1 ENHRY, CDR2 SYGVKD. CDR3 protein: CAISESVLGNQPQHF. The DNA for the CDR3 is TGTGCCATCAGTGAGTCGGTGTTGGGCAATCAGCCCCAGCATTTT.

This clonotype was observed at least ten times. V usage is TRBV6-1 and J usage is TRBJ2-3, with D possibly TRBD2 on 6 matching bases. This CDR3 is 15 amino acids long. The V gene lost 6 bases and the J gene lost 2 bases, with 15 bases spanning the gap. In germline, CDR1 is MNHNS, CDR2 SASEGT. The DNA of the CDR3 is TGTGCCAGCAGGGGATCCCTAGCGACCACAGATACGCAGTATTTT. This translates into CASRGSLATTDTQYF.

The chain uses TRBV5-1 and TRBJ1-4; D call uncertain. V lost 7 bases, J lost 5 bases, and 12 bases lay in between. The CDR3 covers 13 residues. Per germline, CDR1 SGHRS and CDR2 YFSETQ. The DNA of the CDR3 is TGCGCCAGCGCGCGGCGTGAGAATGAAAAACTGTTTTTT. This encodes CASARRENEKLFF.